The T cell receptor (beta chain) described here comes from a study of cytomegalovirus exposure and HLA in healthy donors. Study-wide results and caveats: Some TCR beta chains (around 180 of them) were listed as cytomegalovirus-associated.

With respect to this clone: The antigen remains undetermined. Its ends do not fully match the called genes, so a read error is possible.

TCRdb's table, derived via immunoSEQ multiplex PCR, lists solely in-frame clones and lacks some. The sample yields under 200,000 clones, around 80% seen once. CDR1 and CDR2 (germline): SSHAT, FNYEAQ (reference sequence). The CDR3 totals 15 residues. The origin of this receptor is a woman under 40 in good health and CMV-seronegative. The sequencing sample was made of PBMCs. The gene calls are TRBV7-7 and TRBJ2-1, with 11 bases lining up with TRBD2. CDR3 bases: TGTGCCAGTAGCTCGGGTAGCGGGAGGGCCGGGGAGCAGTTCTTC. It specifies CASSSGSGRAGEQFF.